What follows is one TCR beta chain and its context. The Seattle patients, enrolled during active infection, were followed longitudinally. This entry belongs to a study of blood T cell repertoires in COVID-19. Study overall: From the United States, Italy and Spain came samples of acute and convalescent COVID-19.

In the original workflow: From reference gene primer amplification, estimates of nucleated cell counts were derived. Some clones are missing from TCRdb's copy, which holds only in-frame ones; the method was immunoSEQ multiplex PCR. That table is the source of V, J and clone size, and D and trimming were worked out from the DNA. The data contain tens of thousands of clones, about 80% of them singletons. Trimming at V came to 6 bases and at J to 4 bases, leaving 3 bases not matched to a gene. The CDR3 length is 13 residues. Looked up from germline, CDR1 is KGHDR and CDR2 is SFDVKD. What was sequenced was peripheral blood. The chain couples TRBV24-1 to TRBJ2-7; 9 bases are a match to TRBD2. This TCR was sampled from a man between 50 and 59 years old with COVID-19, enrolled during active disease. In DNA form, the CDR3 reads TGTGCCACCAGTACTGCGGGAGGGTACGAGCAGTACTTC. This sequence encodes CATSTAGGYEQYF.